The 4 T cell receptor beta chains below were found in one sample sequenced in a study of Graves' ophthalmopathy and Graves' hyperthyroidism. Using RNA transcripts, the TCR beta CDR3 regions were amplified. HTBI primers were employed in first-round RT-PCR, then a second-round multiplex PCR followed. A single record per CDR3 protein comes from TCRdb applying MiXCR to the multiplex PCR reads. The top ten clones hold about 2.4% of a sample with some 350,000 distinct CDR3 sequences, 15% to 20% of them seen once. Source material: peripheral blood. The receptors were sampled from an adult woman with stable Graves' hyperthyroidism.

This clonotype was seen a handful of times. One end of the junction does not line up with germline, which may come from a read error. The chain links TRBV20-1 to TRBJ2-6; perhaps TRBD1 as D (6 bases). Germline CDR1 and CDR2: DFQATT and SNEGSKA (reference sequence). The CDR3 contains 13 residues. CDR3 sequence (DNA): TGCAGTGCCCAGGGGTATGGGGCCTACGTCCTGACTTTC. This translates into CSAQGYGAYVLTF.

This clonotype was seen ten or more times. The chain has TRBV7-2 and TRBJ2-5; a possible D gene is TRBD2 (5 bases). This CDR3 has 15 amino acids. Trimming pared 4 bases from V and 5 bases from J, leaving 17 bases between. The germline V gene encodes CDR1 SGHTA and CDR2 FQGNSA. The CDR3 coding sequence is TGTGCCAGCAGCTACCGGGCCTCGTCGGGGGAGACCCAGTACTTC. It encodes CASSYRASSGETQYF.

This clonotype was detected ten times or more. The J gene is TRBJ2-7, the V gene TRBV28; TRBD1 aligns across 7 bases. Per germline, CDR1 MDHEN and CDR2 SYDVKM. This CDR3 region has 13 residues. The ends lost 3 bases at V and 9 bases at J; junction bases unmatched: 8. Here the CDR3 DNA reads TGTGCCAGCAGTTTGCCCGGGACAGCGGCGCAGTACTTC. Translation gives CASSLPGTAAQYF.

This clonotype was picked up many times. DNA for the CDR3: TGTGCCATCAGTGGGATAGCGGGACTCTACGAGCAGTACTTC. It codes for CAISGIAGLYEQYF. This chain joins TRBV10-3 and TRBJ2-7; TRBD2 aligns across 8 bases. CDR3 length equals 14 residues. Per germline, CDR1 ENHRY and CDR2 SYGVKD. With V trimmed by 4 bases and J by 3 bases, 5 bases remained unmatched.